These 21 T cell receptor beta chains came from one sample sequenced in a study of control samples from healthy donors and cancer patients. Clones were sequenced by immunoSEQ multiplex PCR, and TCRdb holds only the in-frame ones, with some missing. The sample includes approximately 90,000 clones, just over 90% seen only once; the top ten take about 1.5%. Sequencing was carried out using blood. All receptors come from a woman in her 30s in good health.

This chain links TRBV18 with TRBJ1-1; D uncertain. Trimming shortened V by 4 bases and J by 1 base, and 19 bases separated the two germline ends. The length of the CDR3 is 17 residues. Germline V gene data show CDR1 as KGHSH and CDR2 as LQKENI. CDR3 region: CASSLTPPRVGNTEAFF. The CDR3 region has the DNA TGTGCCAGCTCACTCACACCGCCACGGGTAGGGAACACTGAAGCTTTCTTT.

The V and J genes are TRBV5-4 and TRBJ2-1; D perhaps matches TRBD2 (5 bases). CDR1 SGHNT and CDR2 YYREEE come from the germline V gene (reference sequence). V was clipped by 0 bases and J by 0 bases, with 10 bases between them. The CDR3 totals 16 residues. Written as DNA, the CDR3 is TGTGCCAGCAGCTTGGCCGACTACCCCTCCTACAATGAGCAGTTCTTC. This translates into CASSLADYPSYNEQFF.

The DNA of the CDR3 is TGTGCCAGCACCCTCTTGAGCGGACCGGCCTACGAGCAGTACTTC. It translates to CASTLLSGPAYEQYF. V is TRBV6-5 and J is TRBJ2-7, with D perhaps TRBD2 (5 bases). CDR3 length: 15 residues. With 7 bases removed from V and 2 bases from J, the gap between germline ends came to 18 bases. From germline, CDR1 is MNHEY and CDR2 SVGAGI.

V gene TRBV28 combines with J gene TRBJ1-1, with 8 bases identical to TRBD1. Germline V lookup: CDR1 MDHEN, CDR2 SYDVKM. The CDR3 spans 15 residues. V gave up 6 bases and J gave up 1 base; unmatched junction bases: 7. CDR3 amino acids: CASRSRQGTNTEAFF. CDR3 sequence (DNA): TGTGCCAGCAGATCACGACAGGGGACGAACACTGAAGCTTTCTTT.

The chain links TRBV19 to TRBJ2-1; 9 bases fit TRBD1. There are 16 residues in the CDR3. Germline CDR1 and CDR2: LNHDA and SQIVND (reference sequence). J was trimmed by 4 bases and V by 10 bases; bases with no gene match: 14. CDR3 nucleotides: TGTGCCACTAGGGACTGGGGACAGGGTGGATACAATGAGCAGTTCTTC. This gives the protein CATRDWGQGGYNEQFF.

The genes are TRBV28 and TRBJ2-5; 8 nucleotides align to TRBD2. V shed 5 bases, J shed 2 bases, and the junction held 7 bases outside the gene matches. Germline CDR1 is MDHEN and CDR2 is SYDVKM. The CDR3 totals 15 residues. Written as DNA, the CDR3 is TGTGCCAGCAGTCCCCCGGGCGGGGGGCAAGAGACCCAGTACTTC. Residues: CASSPPGGGQETQYF. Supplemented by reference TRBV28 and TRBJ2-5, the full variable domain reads DVKVTQSSRYLVKRTGEKVFLECVQDMDHENMFWYRQDPGLGLRLIYFSYDVKMKEKGDIPEGYSVSREKKERFSLILESASTNQTSMYLCASSPPGGGQETQYFGPGTRLLVL.

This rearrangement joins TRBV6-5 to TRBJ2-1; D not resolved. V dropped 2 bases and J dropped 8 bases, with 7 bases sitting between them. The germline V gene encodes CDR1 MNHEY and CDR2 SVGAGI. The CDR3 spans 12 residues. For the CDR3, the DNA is TGTGCCAGCAGTTACCCCCCGGATGAGCAGTTCTTC. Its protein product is CASSYPPDEQFF.

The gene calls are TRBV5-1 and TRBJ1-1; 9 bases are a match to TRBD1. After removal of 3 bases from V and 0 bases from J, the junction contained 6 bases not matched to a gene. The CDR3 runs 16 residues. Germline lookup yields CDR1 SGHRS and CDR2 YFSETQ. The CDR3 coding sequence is TGCGCCAGCAGCTACCGGGGACAGGGAATGAACACTGAAGCTTTCTTT. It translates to CASSYRGQGMNTEAFF. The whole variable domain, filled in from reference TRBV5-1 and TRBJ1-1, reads KAGVTQTPRYLIKTRGQQVTLSCSPISGHRSVSWYQQTPGQGLQFLFEYFSETQRNKGNFPGRFSGRQFSNSRSEMNVSTLELGDSALYLCASSYRGQGMNTEAFFGQGTRLTVV.

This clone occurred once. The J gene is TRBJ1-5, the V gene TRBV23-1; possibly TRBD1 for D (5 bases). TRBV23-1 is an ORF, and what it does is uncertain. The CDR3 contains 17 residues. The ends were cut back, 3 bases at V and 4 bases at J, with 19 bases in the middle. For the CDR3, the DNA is TGCGCCAGCAGTCATCCCCGGACAACTATGGGGAATCAGCCCCAGCATTTT. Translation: CASSHPRTTMGNQPQHF.

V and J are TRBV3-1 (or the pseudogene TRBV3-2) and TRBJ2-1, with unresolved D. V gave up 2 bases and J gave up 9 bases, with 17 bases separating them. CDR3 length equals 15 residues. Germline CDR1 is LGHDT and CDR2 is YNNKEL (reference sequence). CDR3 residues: CASSQPPSIGGEQFF. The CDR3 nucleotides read TGTGCCAGCAGCCAACCTCCCTCCATCGGCGGTGAGCAGTTCTTC.

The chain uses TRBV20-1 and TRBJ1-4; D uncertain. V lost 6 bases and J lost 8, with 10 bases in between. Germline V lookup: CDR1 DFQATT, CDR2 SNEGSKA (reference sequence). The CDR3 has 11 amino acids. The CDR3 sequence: CSALRGEKLFF. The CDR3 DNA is TGCAGTGCCCTACGCGGAGAAAAACTGTTTTTT.

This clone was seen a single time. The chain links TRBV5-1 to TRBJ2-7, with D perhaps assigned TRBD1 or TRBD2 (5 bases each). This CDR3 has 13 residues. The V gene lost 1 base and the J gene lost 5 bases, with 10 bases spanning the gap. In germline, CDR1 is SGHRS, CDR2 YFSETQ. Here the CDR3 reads CASSLLLGDEQYF. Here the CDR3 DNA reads TGCGCCAGCAGCTTGCTACTGGGGGACGAGCAGTACTTC. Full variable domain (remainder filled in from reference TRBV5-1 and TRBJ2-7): KAGVTQTPRYLIKTRGQQVTLSCSPISGHRSVSWYQQTPGQGLQFLFEYFSETQRNKGNFPGRFSGRQFSNSRSEMNVSTLELGDSALYLCASSLLLGDEQYFGPGTRLTVT.

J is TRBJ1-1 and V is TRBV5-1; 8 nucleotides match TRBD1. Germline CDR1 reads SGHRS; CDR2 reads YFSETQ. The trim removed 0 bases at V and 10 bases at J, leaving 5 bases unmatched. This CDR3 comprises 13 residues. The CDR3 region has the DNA TGCGCCAGCAGCTTGGAGGCCAGGGGGCGAGCTTTCTTT. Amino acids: CASSLEARGRAFF.

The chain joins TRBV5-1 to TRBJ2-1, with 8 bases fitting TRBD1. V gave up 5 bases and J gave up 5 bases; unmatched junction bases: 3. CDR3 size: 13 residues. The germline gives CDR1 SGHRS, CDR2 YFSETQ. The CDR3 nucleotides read TGCGCCAGCAGGGACAGGGTCGACAATGAGCAGTTCTTC. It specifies CASRDRVDNEQFF.

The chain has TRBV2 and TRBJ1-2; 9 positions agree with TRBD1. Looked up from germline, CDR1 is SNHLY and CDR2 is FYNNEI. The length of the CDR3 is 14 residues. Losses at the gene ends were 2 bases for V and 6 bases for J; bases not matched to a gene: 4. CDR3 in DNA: TGTGCCAGCAGTGAATATGGGGACAGGGATGGCTACACCTTC. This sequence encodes CASSEYGDRDGYTF.

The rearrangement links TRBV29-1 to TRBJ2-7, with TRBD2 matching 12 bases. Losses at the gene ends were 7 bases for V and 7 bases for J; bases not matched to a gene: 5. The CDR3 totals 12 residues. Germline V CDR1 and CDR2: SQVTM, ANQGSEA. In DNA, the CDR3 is TGCAGCGCTCTAGCGGGAGGGCCAGAGCAGTACTTC. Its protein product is CSALAGGPEQYF.

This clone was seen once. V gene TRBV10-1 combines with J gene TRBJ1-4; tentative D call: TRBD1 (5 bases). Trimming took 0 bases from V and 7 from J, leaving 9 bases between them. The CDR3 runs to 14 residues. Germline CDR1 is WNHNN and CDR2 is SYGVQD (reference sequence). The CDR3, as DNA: TGCGCCAGCAGTGAGTCGCCGGGGGGTGAAAAACTGTTTTTT. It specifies CASSESPGGEKLFF.

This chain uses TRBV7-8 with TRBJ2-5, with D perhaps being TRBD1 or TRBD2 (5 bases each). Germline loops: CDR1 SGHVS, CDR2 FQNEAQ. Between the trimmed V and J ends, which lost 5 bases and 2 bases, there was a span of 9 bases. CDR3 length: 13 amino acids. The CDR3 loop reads CASSPGRQETQYF. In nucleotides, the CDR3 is TGTGCCAGCAGCCCGGGACGACAAGAGACCCAGTACTTC.

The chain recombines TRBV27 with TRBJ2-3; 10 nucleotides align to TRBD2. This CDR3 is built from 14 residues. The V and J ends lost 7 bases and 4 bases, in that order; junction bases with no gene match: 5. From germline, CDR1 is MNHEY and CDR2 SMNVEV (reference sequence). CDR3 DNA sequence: TGTGCCAGCACCCGGACTAGCGGTTCAGATACGCAGTATTTT. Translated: CASTRTSGSDTQYF.

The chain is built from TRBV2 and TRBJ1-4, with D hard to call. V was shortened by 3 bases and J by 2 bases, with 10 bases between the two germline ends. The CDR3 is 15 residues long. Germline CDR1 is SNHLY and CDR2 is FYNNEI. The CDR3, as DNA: TGTGCCAGCAGTGATGTGGGTTCGACTAATGAAAAACTGTTTTTT. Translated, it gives CASSDVGSTNEKLFF.

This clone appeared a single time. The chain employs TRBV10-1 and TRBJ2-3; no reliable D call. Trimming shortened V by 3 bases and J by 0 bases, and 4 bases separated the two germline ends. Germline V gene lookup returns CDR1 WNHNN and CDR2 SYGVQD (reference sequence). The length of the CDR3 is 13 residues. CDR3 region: CASSDTSTDTQYF. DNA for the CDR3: TGCGCCAGCAGTGATACTAGCACAGATACGCAGTATTTT.